Only a few counts were recorded for the clone carrying this T cell receptor (beta chain). Its antigen is not known. These data originate in a study of CD8+ T cells in alopecia areata. Study conclusions and caveats: Sequences from scalp samples also cover resident alphabeta T cells of normal skin.

The germline V gene encodes CDR1 SEHNR and CDR2 FQNEAQ (reference sequence). The CDR3 covers 17 residues. Trimming pared 1 base from V and 3 bases from J, leaving 19 bases between. As the sequencing template, cDNA was produced by extracting RNA and reverse transcribing it. Only in-frame clones appear in the TCRdb table, and some are missing; sequencing was by immunoSEQ multiplex PCR. The sample lists roughly 120,000 clones, around 61% occurring once. This receptor was obtained from a human donor in good health. The chain is built from TRBV7-9 and TRBJ2-7, with D perhaps matching TRBD2 (6 bases). Sequencing was performed on CD4+ T cells sorted from blood. The CDR3 spells CASSLVFVGGAIYEQYF. The CDR3 DNA reads TGTGCCAGCAGCTTAGTTTTCGTAGGAGGGGCGATCTACGAGCAGTACTTC.